The 20 T cell receptor beta chains listed next were all sequenced from one sample in a study of shared clonotypes between healthy human individuals. The protocol was immunoSEQ multiplex PCR, while the TCRdb copy is restricted to in-frame clones and leaves out a portion. The sample includes roughly 1 million clones, around 74% of them seen just once. Sample: memory CD4+ T cells sorted from blood. Subset denoted: CD45RA-negative fraction. The receptors stem from a young man in good health.

V and J are TRBV27 and TRBJ1-1; D is uncertain. The CDR3 length is 13 residues. Germline V CDR1 and CDR2: MNHEY, SMNVEV (reference sequence). V was clipped by 5 bases and J by 2 bases, with 9 bases between them. In nucleotides, the CDR3 is TGTGCCAGCAGTCGCCTGGCCAACACTGAAGCTTTCTTT. This sequence encodes CASSRLANTEAFF.

The table lists this clone with a few counts. The chain recombines TRBV2 with TRBJ2-3; D is possibly TRBD1 or TRBD2 (6 bases each). Germline CDR1 and CDR2: SNHLY and FYNNEI. The CDR3 has 15 residues. V lost 6 bases, J lost 6 bases, and 19 bases lay in between. Written as DNA, the CDR3 is TGTGCCAGCAGCCGGGGACAAGGAGGGCCGGATACGCAGTATTTT. This gives the protein CASSRGQGGPDTQYF.

The V and J genes are TRBV11-2 and TRBJ2-5; D is perhaps TRBD2 (5 bases). The length of the CDR3 is 13 residues. Germline CDR1 SGHAT, CDR2 FQNNGV. Deletions cut 1 base from V and 4 bases from J, with 7 bases between. CDR3 DNA: TGTGCCAGCAGCTTAGCTCGGGGAGAGACCCAGTACTTC. It specifies CASSLARGETQYF.

The rearrangement links TRBV2 to TRBJ1-5; unclear D gene. The germline V gene has CDR1 SNHLY and CDR2 FYNNEI. This CDR3 has 15 amino acids. The ends were cut back, 1 base at V and 5 bases at J, with 12 bases in the middle. This CDR3 is CASSEGFPGYQPQHF. Here the CDR3 DNA reads TGTGCCAGCAGTGAAGGTTTCCCGGGATATCAGCCCCAGCATTTT.

This rearrangement joins TRBV5-4 to TRBJ2-7; TRBD1 matches 11 bases. The germline V gene has CDR1 SGHNT and CDR2 YYREEE (reference sequence). The CDR3 runs 14 residues. The V gene end was trimmed by 3 bases and the J gene end by 7 bases; junction bases not matched to a gene: 6. As DNA, the CDR3 is TGTGCCAGCAGCTCAGGGGACAGGGGGAAAGAGCAGTACTTC. Its translation: CASSSGDRGKEQYF. Based on the CDR3 plus reference TRBV5-4 and TRBJ2-7, the full variable domain is ETGVTQSPTHLIKTRGQQVTLRCSSQSGHNTVSWYQQALGQGPQFIFQYYREEENGRGNFPPRFSGLQFPNYSSELNVNALELDDSALYLCASSSGDRGKEQYFGPGTRLTVT.

The chain employs TRBV2 and TRBJ2-2; D gene uncertain. The V end was cut by 7 bases, the J end by 1 base, with 10 bases between. The CDR3 spans 14 residues. The V gene's germline CDR1 is SNHLY and CDR2 FYNNEI. This chain's CDR3 is CASKMNRNTGELFF. CDR3 bases: TGTGCCAGCAAAATGAACAGGAACACCGGGGAGCTGTTTTTT.

The chain employs TRBV10-3 and TRBJ2-3, with 8 positions matching TRBD1. J lost 7 bases, V lost 0 bases, and 9 bases had no gene match. CDR1 ENHRY and CDR2 SYGVKD come from the germline V gene. CDR3 length: 16 residues. The CDR3, as DNA: TGTGCCATCAGTGAGTCCACCGGGACAGGTCAGAATACGCAGTATTTT. It encodes CAISESTGTGQNTQYF.

The table lists this clone with a count of one. The rearrangement links TRBV28 to TRBJ2-2, with 15 bases identical to TRBD2. The ends lost 8 bases at V and 4 bases at J; junction bases unmatched: 5. The germline V gene encodes CDR1 MDHEN and CDR2 SYDVKM. The CDR3 covers 16 residues. The CDR3 here is CASRTSGGASTGELFF. The CDR3 coding sequence is TGTGCCAGCCGGACTAGCGGGGGGGCTTCCACCGGGGAGCTGTTTTTT.

This sequence joins TRBV11-2 and TRBJ2-7, with a weak D call TRBD1 (6 bases). Looked up from germline, CDR1 is SGHAT and CDR2 is FQNNGV. The CDR3 runs to 13 residues. Trimming took 6 bases from V and 2 from J, leaving 11 bases between them. The CDR3, as DNA: TGTGCCAGCAGGCAAGGACAGACCTACGAGCAGTACTTC. Amino acid sequence: CASRQGQTYEQYF.

In the case of this clone: Other nucleotide sequences from this sample produce the same CDR3. The J gene is TRBJ2-7, the V gene TRBV5-1; 10 bases fit TRBD1. Per germline, CDR1 SGHRS and CDR2 YFSETQ. The J segment lost 4 bases and the V segment lost 2 bases, leaving 3 bases of the junction unmatched. The CDR3 totals 14 residues. The CDR3 loop is CASSLDRGLYEQYF. DNA of the CDR3: TGCGCCAGCAGCTTAGACAGGGGGCTGTACGAGCAGTACTTC.

The chain carries TRBV30 and TRBJ2-2, with D hard to call. This CDR3 has 14 amino acids. Germline CDR1 GTSNPN, CDR2 SVGIG (reference sequence). Trimming pared 3 bases from V and 1 base from J, leaving 9 bases between. Here the CDR3 DNA reads TGTGCCTGGAGCCCTACTATGAACACCGGGGAGCTGTTTTTT. It is translated as CAWSPTMNTGELFF.

The rearrangement joins TRBV20-1 to TRBJ2-1; D is ambiguous. V was clipped by 7 bases and J by 5 bases, with 9 bases between them. CDR1 and CDR2 (germline): DFQATT, SNEGSKA (reference sequence). This CDR3 spans 11 amino acids. The DNA for the CDR3 is TGCAGTGTTCCGGAACACAATGAGCAGTTCTTC. This sequence encodes CSVPEHNEQFF.

The chain couples TRBV6-5 to TRBJ2-7, with D perhaps matching TRBD2 (6 bases). Trimming pared 6 bases from V and 3 bases from J, leaving 18 bases between. In germline, CDR1 is MNHEY, CDR2 SVGAGI. The CDR3 sequence is 15 residues long. The CDR3 protein is CASRYRDSGVYEQYF. Here the CDR3 DNA reads TGTGCCAGCAGGTACCGGGACTCCGGAGTCTACGAGCAGTACTTC.

The chain is built from TRBV9 and TRBJ2-5, with 9 bases matching TRBD1. V lost 2 bases, J lost 5 bases, and 7 bases stayed unmatched. Per germline, CDR1 SGDLS and CDR2 YYNGEE. The CDR3 covers 15 residues. CDR3 in amino acids: CASSVHTGGWETQYF. The CDR3 coding sequence is TGTGCCAGCAGCGTTCATACAGGGGGCTGGGAGACCCAGTACTTC.

The chain uses TRBV7-2 and TRBJ1-2; 9 bases agree with TRBD1. The CDR3 loop spans 13 amino acids. Germline-derived CDR1 and CDR2 are SGHTA and FQGNSA. The trim removed 2 bases at V and 6 bases at J, leaving 1 base unmatched. CDR3 in amino acids: CASSLRTGDGYTF. CDR3 coding DNA: TGTGCCAGCAGCTTAAGGACAGGGGATGGCTACACCTTC.

V gene TRBV5-1 combines with J gene TRBJ1-2; 9 positions agree with TRBD1. This CDR3 comprises 14 residues. The V gene's germline CDR1 is SGHRS and CDR2 YFSETQ. V gave up 5 bases and J gave up 2 bases; unmatched junction bases: 4. CDR3 protein: CASRFTGGNYGYTF. DNA for the CDR3: TGCGCCAGCAGGTTCACAGGGGGCAACTATGGCTACACCTTC.

This chain links TRBV5-1 with TRBJ2-2, with 8 bases fitting TRBD1. The CDR3 has 15 residues. Germline V CDR1 and CDR2: SGHRS, YFSETQ. Trimming took 4 bases from V and 4 from J; bases not matched to a gene: 6. The CDR3 region has the DNA TGCGCCAGCAGCCTAGGACAGGGAACCACCGGGGAGCTGTTTTTT. Translating gives CASSLGQGTTGELFF.

This chain connects TRBV2 to TRBJ1-1; the match to TRBD1 covers 7 bases. Germline-derived CDR1 and CDR2 are SNHLY and FYNNEI. Germline trimming cut 8 bases from V and 1 base from J; bases unmatched to any gene: 10. The CDR3 covers 15 residues. The CDR3 DNA reads TGTGCCAGCGCCGTGAGGGGACAGACGAACACTGAAGCTTTCTTT. Translated: CASAVRGQTNTEAFF.

V usage is TRBV19 and J usage is TRBJ1-4; 8 bases agree with TRBD1. The CDR3 is 15 residues long. V was pared by 5 bases and J by 0 bases, with 2 bases of the junction left unmatched. Germline V gene sequence: CDR1 LNHDA, CDR2 SQIVND (reference sequence). CDR3 in DNA: TGTGCCAGTAGTGTACAGGGGGCAACTAATGAAAAACTGTTTTTT. Its protein is CASSVQGATNEKLFF.

Notes on this clone: The sample contains more than one DNA sequence encoding this CDR3. The CDR3 reads CASIRGETQYF. CDR3 bases: TGTGCCAGCATAAGAGGAGAGACCCAGTACTTC. The V and J genes are TRBV6-5 and TRBJ2-5; no firm D call. The CDR3 length is 11 residues. CDR1 is MNHEY and CDR2 is SVGAGI in the germline V gene. Trimming cost V 7 bases and J 4 bases, with 7 bases left between them.